This TCR beta chain stems from a study of T cells in localized non-small cell lung cancer. This clone was observed a few times. CDR1 and CDR2 from the germline V gene are DFQATT and SNEGSKA (reference sequence). The CDR3 is 10 amino acids. Trimming stripped 6 bases from V and 2 bases from J, with 5 bases between. Clones were read by immunoSEQ multiplex PCR, and TCRdb kept only the in-frame ones, dropping some. The sample carries some 72,000 clones, about four fifths recorded once. This chain links TRBV20-1 with TRBJ2-7; no definite D call. Sample: peripheral blood, taken before any cancer treatment. The source is a man aged 40 to 69 with stage I lung adenocarcinoma. The CDR3 DNA follows: TGCAGTGCGTTTACCTACGAGCAGTACTTC. It yields the protein CSAFTYEQYF.